A selection of T cell receptor beta chains follows, all from one sample in a study of T-cell reconstitution after alpha-beta-depleted transplantation in children. MiXCR was run by TCRdb on the PCR reads, yielding one entry per CDR3 protein. The data show roughly 590,000 distinct CDR3 sequences, 16% seen once. The material was PBMCs from the stem cell graft donor, obtained from the stem cell graft. The receptor set was obtained from a human donor who donated a stem cell graft to a child with acute myeloid leukemia. The CDR3 runs from the conserved cysteine through the conserved F or W. The D gene is left open where the match is weak. Some rows have no size entry. The others give once, few or many, or a class for an expanded clone.

d_call	clone_size	v_call	j_call	cdr3_nt	cdr3_aa
TRBD2	few	TRBV7-2	TRBJ2-7	TGTGCCAGCAGGTTACTAGCGGGGGAATCCTACGAGCAGTACTTC	CASRLLAGESYEQYF
NA	few	TRBV14	TRBJ1-2	TGTGCCAGCAGCCAAGATTTCCGGGATGGCTACACCTTC	CASSQDFRDGYTF
NA	NA	TRBV18	TRBJ2-7	TGTGCCAGCTCACCACCCAGGGATTGGGTAGAGCAGTACTTC	CASSPPRDWVEQYF
NA	few	TRBV20-1	TRBJ1-1	TGCACTGGGGTGGGAGGGAACACTGAAGCTTTCTTT	CTGVGGNTEAFF
TRBD1	many	TRBV9	TRBJ2-4	TGTGCCAGCAGCGCGTGGGACAGTCTAGCCAAAAACATTCAGTACTTC	CASSAWDSLAKNIQYF
NA	many	TRBV7-8	TRBJ1-4	TGTGCCAGCAGCTTACAACAGGAAAAACTGTTTTTT	CASSLQQEKLFF
NA	NA	TRBV24-1	TRBJ2-3	TGTGCCACCAGTGATTTCGAGGGGCGCCATAGCACAGATACGCAGTATTTT	CATSDFEGRHSTDTQYF
TRBD1	NA	TRBV11-2	TRBJ2-6	TGTGCCAGCAGGAGGACTTCCGGACAGGGGCGCGGGGCCAACGTCCTGACTTTC	CASRRTSGQGRGANVLTF
NA	many	TRBV20-1	TRBJ1-1	TGCAGTGCTAGAAAAGTGGACGGAGCTTTCTTT	CSARKVDGAFF
NA	NA	TRBV4-1	TRBJ1-2	TGCGCCAGCAGCCAAGATCGGCCCAACTATGGCTACACCTTC	CASSQDRPNYGYTF
NA	many	TRBV29-1	TRBJ1-2	TGCAGCGTTGAAGTAGGAGGGATTTCAGCCTTC	CSVEVGGISAF
TRBD1	many	TRBV29-1	TRBJ1-4	TGCAGCGTGCTAGGGACAGGGGATACTAATGAAAAACTGTTTTTT	CSVLGTGDTNEKLFF
NA	many	TRBV7-4	TRBJ1-3	TGTGCCAGCAGCTTAGCCGCCCCACGTCTGGACACCATATATTTT	CASSLAAPRLDTIYF
NA	many	TRBV20-1	TRBJ2-3	TGCAGTGCTAGAGAGCTCGGGGGACGCACAGATACGCAGTATTTT	CSARELGGRTDTQYF
NA	many	TRBV20-1	TRBJ2-5	TGCAGTGCTAGAGATAAGAAGGGGCTTCTAAAGACCCAGTACTTC	CSARDKKGLLKTQYF
TRBD1	NA	TRBV11-2	TRBJ2-6	TGTGCCAGCAGCTTATGGACAGGGAGCTCTGGGGCCAACGTCCTGACTTTC	CASSLWTGSSGANVLTF
NA	NA	TRBV6-5	TRBJ2-5	TGTGCCAGCAGTTACGAGAAGGGGGTAGGGGAGACCCAGTACTTC	CASSYEKGVGETQYF
TRBD2	NA	TRBV5-1	TRBJ2-3	TGCGCCAGCAGCTCGACTAGCGGGGGTTACTCAGATACGCAGTATTTT	CASSSTSGGYSDTQYF
NA	NA	TRBV20-1	TRBJ1-1	TGCAGTGCTATACGGCCGCAGAACACTGAAGCTTTCTTT	CSAIRPQNTEAFF
NA	few	TRBV18	TRBJ2-7	TGTGCCAGCTCACCCCGGACGGCCCGGTCGGACGAGCAGTACTTC	CASSPRTARSDEQYF
TRBD1	NA	TRBV29-1	TRBJ1-2	TGCAGCGTTGAAGATCGGAGGGGGCCACGAACCTTC	CSVEDRRGPRTF
NA	many	TRBV29-1	TRBJ2-3	TGCAGCGTTGGGAGGAGACCTAGCACAGATACGCAGTATTTT	CSVGRRPSTDTQYF
NA	many	TRBV20-1	TRBJ2-5	TGCAGTGGCAGCCAACTCCAAGAGACCCAGTACTTC	CSGSQLQETQYF
NA	many	TRBV12-3/TRBV12-4	TRBJ1-2	TGTGCCAGCAGTTCTACACAGTATGGCTACACCTTC	CASSSTQYGYTF
TRBD2	NA	TRBV20-1	TRBJ2-3	TGCAGTGCTAGAACCCCTAGAGGTCCAGCGGGGTTGACAGATACGCAGTATTTT	CSARTPRGPAGLTDTQYF
TRBD1	few	TRBV29-1	TRBJ1-2	TGCAGCGTTGAAGATCCAGGGGGCGCGGGCTACACCTTC	CSVEDPGGAGYTF
TRBD1	NA	TRBV27	TRBJ2-7	TGTGCCAGCACTTCTCCCTCGACAGGGGGCTTCTACGAGCAGTACTTC	CASTSPSTGGFYEQYF
NA	NA	TRBV7-9	TRBJ2-5	TGTGCCAGCAGCTTAGACCCCCTGAAGACCCAGTACTTC	CASSLDPLKTQYF
TRBD2	NA	TRBV20-1	TRBJ2-7	TGCAGTGCTAGAGTACGCGGGACTAACTCCTACGAGCAGTACTTC	CSARVRGTNSYEQYF
TRBD1	few	TRBV5-5	TRBJ2-5	TGTGCCAGCAGCTTGGGGACAGGCCTAGACCAAGAGACCCAGTACTTC	CASSLGTGLDQETQYF
NA	many	TRBV20-1	TRBJ1-1	TGCAGTGCTAGAGATCCCAATTTGAACACTGAAGCTTTCTTT	CSARDPNLNTEAFF
NA	many	TRBV20-1	TRBJ1-2	TGCAGTGCTACCGCAAGCTACAGGGCGGACTATGGCTACACCTTC	CSATASYRADYGYTF
NA	many	TRBV20-1	TRBJ1-2	TGCAGTGCTAGAGATCCGAGACGGTCCTTCTATGGCTACACCTTC	CSARDPRRSFYGYTF
NA	NA	TRBV28	TRBJ2-2	TGTGCCAGCAACAGGGACAACACCGGGGAGCTGTTTTTT	CASNRDNTGELFF
TRBD2	many	TRBV20-1	TRBJ2-3	TGCAGTGCTAGTGGGAGATCTAGCGGAGCGGCAGATACGCAGTATTTT	CSASGRSSGAADTQYF
NA	many	TRBV29-1	TRBJ2-1	TGCAGCGTTGAACGGGAGAAAAGTTACAATGAGCAGTTCTTC	CSVEREKSYNEQFF
NA	many	TRBV6-1	TRBJ1-6	TGTGCCAGCAGTGAGCTCCCAACCCAGAGCTCCTATAATTCACCCCTCCACTTT	CASSELPTQSSYNSPLHF
NA	many	TRBV6-1	TRBJ2-5	TGTGCCACCGGAGCCGGGGTAGAGACCCAGTACTTC	CATGAGVETQYF
TRBD1	few	TRBV6-1	TRBJ2-1	TGTGCCAGCAGTGAACAGGGGGCGAGTTACAATGAGCAGTTCTTC	CASSEQGASYNEQFF
NA	many	TRBV20-1	TRBJ2-6	TGCAGTGCTAGAGATCCCCAGGGTAGCTCTGGGGCCAACGTCCTGACTTTC	CSARDPQGSSGANVLTF
TRBD2	many	TRBV6-5	TRBJ2-5	TGTGCCAGCAGTTACGAATCTAGCGGGGCGCGGTCCCAGTACTTC	CASSYESSGARSQYF
TRBD1	few	TRBV4-1	TRBJ1-2	TGCGCCAGCAGCCAATTCACAGGGGGTCGGGGCTACACCTTC	CASSQFTGGRGYTF
NA	NA	TRBV5-5	TRBJ2-3	TGTGCCAGCAGCTTCGAGGACACTCGCACAGATACGCAGTATTTT	CASSFEDTRTDTQYF
TRBD1	many	TRBV6-5	TRBJ2-7	TGTGCCAGCAGTTACTCCGGGACAGGCTCCTACGAGCAGTACTTC	CASSYSGTGSYEQYF
TRBD1	few	TRBV27	TRBJ2-7	TGTGCCAGCAGCTTCACAGGGGGCGTACTTCCCTACGAGCAGTACTTC	CASSFTGGVLPYEQYF
NA	many	TRBV29-1	TRBJ1-6	TGCAGCGTTGTAACCGGTCCCCAGGGACCCCTCCACTTT	CSVVTGPQGPLHF
TRBD1	NA	TRBV5-1	TRBJ1-6	TGCGCCAGCAGCTCAGGGACAGGGGCCGATCATTCACCCCTCCACTTT	CASSSGTGADHSPLHF
TRBD1	many	TRBV7-9	TRBJ2-1	TGTGCCAGCAGCCCGAGACAGGGGGTACACAATGAGCAGTTCTTC	CASSPRQGVHNEQFF
NA	NA	TRBV20-1	TRBJ2-2	TGCAGTGCCAGGGGCCTTCGACTGAACACCGGGGAGCTGTTTTTT	CSARGLRLNTGELFF
NA	few	TRBV7-9	TRBJ2-1	TGTGCCAGCAGCTTAAGACTGGAGCAGTTCTTC	CASSLRLEQFF
NA	many	TRBV6-5	TRBJ2-3	TGTGCCAGCAGTTTTATCTCGAGCACAGATACGCAGTATTTT	CASSFISSTDTQYF
NA	once	TRBV20-1	TRBJ1-4	TGCAGTGCGGAGCGAAGGGGGAATCCAACTAATGAAAAACTGTTTTTT	CSAERRGNPTNEKLFF
NA	many	TRBV24-1	TRBJ2-7	TGTGCCACCAGTGAACGAGGTGGCGAGCAGTACTTC	CATSERGGEQYF
TRBD2	few	TRBV9	TRBJ2-1	TGTGCCAGCAGCGTAGGAGCTAGCGGGGGGGCCGATGAGCAGTTCTTC	CASSVGASGGADEQFF
TRBD2	few	TRBV4-3	TRBJ2-3	TGCGCCAGCAGCCAAGAAGGCGGACTAGCGGGGACGCAGTATTTT	CASSQEGGLAGTQYF
NA	many	TRBV5-1	TRBJ2-1	TGCGCCAGCAGCTGGGCAGGGGAGTACAATGAGCAGTTCTTC	CASSWAGEYNEQFF
TRBD1	few	TRBV4-1	TRBJ2-1	TGCGCCAGCAGCTGGAAGGACAGGTCGAATGAGCAGTTCTTC	CASSWKDRSNEQFF
NA	many	TRBV5-1	TRBJ2-1	TGCGCCAGCAGCTCCAGCGTCAACTCCTACAATGAGCAGTTCTTC	CASSSSVNSYNEQFF
NA	NA	TRBV7-6	TRBJ1-4	TGTGCCAGCAGCTTAGAGTTCGGGCCGGCGGAGAAACTGTTTTTT	CASSLEFGPAEKLFF
NA	NA	TRBV12-3/TRBV12-4	TRBJ2-2	TGTGCCAGCAGGGACTCCGGGGGGCCTCCCGGGGAGCTGTTTTTT	CASRDSGGPPGELFF